A selection of T cell receptor beta chains follows, all from one sample in a study of Ad26.COV2.S vaccination and SARS-CoV-2 variants. The protocol was immunoSEQ multiplex PCR, while the TCRdb copy is restricted to in-frame clones and leaves out a portion. Altogether approximately 500,000 clones are present, roughly 89% being singletons, with the ten largest covering roughly 12%. Sequenced material: peripheral blood, taken in a trial of Ad26.COV2.S vaccine versus placebo. The origin of the receptors is a person between 18 and 65 years old who received the Ad26.COV2.S COVID-19 vaccine or a placebo. The CDR3 runs from the conserved cysteine through the conserved F or W. The D gene is left open where the match is weak. Clone size, where shown, is once, few, many, or a class for clones that have expanded.

size: -; V: TRBV19; D: -; J: TRBJ1-5; CDR3: CASSLDRFPNPQPQHF; DNA: TGTGCCAGTTCCCTCGACAGGTTCCCAAATCCCCAGCCCCAGCATTTT
size: -; V: TRBV7-8; D: -; J: TRBJ2-1; CDR3: CASSPGDTVGEQFF; DNA: TGTGCCAGCAGCCCGGGGGACACGGTTGGTGAGCAGTTCTTC
size: once; V: TRBV3-1/TRBV3-2; D: TRBD1; J: TRBJ2-7; CDR3: CASSPGQGVGEQYF; DNA: TGTGCCAGCAGTCCGGGACAGGGGGTAGGAGAGCAGTACTTC
size: few; V: TRBV9; D: -; J: TRBJ2-5; CDR3: CASSNQGLRQETQYF; DNA: TGTGCCAGCAGCAATCAAGGACTGCGACAAGAGACCCAGTACTTC
size: -; V: TRBV6-2/TRBV6-3; D: TRBD1; J: TRBJ2-1; CDR3: CASSYSKGAEQFF; DNA: TGTGCCAGCAGTTACTCGAAGGGGGCAGAGCAGTTCTTC
size: -; V: TRBV19; D: -; J: TRBJ1-5; CDR3: CASSPDSGQPQHF; DNA: TGTGCCAGTAGTCCAGATTCAGGTCAGCCCCAGCATTTT
size: -; V: TRBV7-2; D: TRBD1; J: TRBJ1-1; CDR3: CASSEQGRTEAFF; DNA: TGTGCCAGCAGCGAACAGGGGAGGACTGAAGCTTTCTTT
size: -; V: TRBV24-1; D: TRBD1; J: TRBJ2-1; CDR3: CATSAPDRGAKYNEQFF; DNA: TGTGCCACCAGTGCCCCCGACAGGGGGGCTAAGTACAATGAGCAGTTCTTC
size: -; V: TRBV19; D: -; J: TRBJ2-1; CDR3: CASSIPSGRTNEQFF; DNA: TGTGCCAGTAGTATCCCGTCCGGACGGACGAATGAGCAGTTCTTC
size: -; V: TRBV25-1; D: -; J: TRBJ2-5; CDR3: CASSLASVYQETQYF; DNA: TGTGCCAGCAGTTTGGCTAGCGTGTACCAAGAGACCCAGTACTTC
size: -; V: TRBV7-2; D: -; J: TRBJ2-3; CDR3: CASSFSDFRDTQYF; DNA: TGTGCCAGCAGCTTCTCGGACTTTAGGGATACGCAGTATTTT
size: -; V: TRBV5-6; D: -; J: TRBJ2-2; CDR3: CASSFMGGWDTGELFF; DNA: TGTGCCAGCAGCTTTATGGGGGGCTGGGACACCGGGGAGCTGTTTTTT
size: few; V: TRBV28; D: -; J: TRBJ2-5; CDR3: CASSHDAGLEVETQYF; DNA: TGTGCCAGCAGCCACGATGCGGGTCTGGAGGTAGAGACCCAGTACTTC
size: few; V: TRBV28; D: TRBD1; J: TRBJ2-7; CDR3: CASSTQAAGGYEQYF; DNA: TGTGCCAGCAGTACACAAGCGGCAGGGGGCTACGAGCAGTACTTC
size: -; V: TRBV28; D: -; J: TRBJ1-2; CDR3: CASSLRGGYGYTF; DNA: TGTGCCAGCAGTTTACGGGGAGGCTATGGCTACACCTTC
size: once; V: TRBV11-2; D: -; J: TRBJ2-7; CDR3: CASSLDVVSGEQYF; DNA: TGTGCCAGCAGCTTAGACGTGGTTTCGGGGGAGCAGTACTTC
size: -; V: TRBV19; D: -; J: TRBJ2-1; CDR3: CASSIVFGGRIYNEQFF; DNA: TGTGCCAGTAGTATAGTCTTTGGGGGGCGAATTTACAATGAGCAGTTCTTC
size: -; V: TRBV3-1/TRBV3-2; D: -; J: TRBJ2-3; CDR3: CASSHGLTSTDTQYF; DNA: TGTGCCAGCAGCCACGGACTAACTAGCACAGATACGCAGTATTTT
size: once; V: TRBV5-1; D: TRBD1; J: TRBJ2-7; CDR3: CASRLDFRDRVSYEQYF; DNA: TGCGCCAGCAGGCTAGACTTCCGGGACAGGGTTTCCTACGAGCAGTACTTC
size: -; V: TRBV15; D: -; J: TRBJ1-1; CDR3: CATSRPRGMNTEAFF; DNA: TGTGCCACCAGCAGGCCTAGGGGAATGAACACTGAAGCTTTCTTT
size: -; V: TRBV19; D: -; J: TRBJ1-2; CDR3: CASTLPGSKNYGYTF; DNA: TGTGCCAGTACCCTACCGGGGTCTAAAAACTATGGCTACACCTTC
size: -; V: TRBV30; D: -; J: TRBJ2-1; CDR3: CAWSVAGGQFF; DNA: TGTGCCTGGAGTGTCGCGGGTGGGCAGTTCTTC
size: -; V: TRBV30; D: -; J: TRBJ2-7; CDR3: CAWSLDPISYEQYF; DNA: TGTGCCTGGAGTCTCGACCCCATCTCCTACGAGCAGTACTTC
size: -; V: TRBV28; D: -; J: TRBJ2-7; CDR3: CASSYGRGSEQYF; DNA: TGTGCCAGCAGTTATGGCAGGGGAAGCGAGCAGTACTTC
size: -; V: TRBV12-3/TRBV12-4; D: -; J: TRBJ2-1; CDR3: CASGTDPYNEQFF; DNA: TGTGCCAGCGGGACCGACCCTTACAATGAGCAGTTCTTC
size: -; V: TRBV24-1; D: -; J: TRBJ2-1; CDR3: CATSDAGTYNEQFF; DNA: TGTGCCACCAGTGATGCAGGGACCTACAATGAGCAGTTCTTC
size: -; V: TRBV28; D: -; J: TRBJ2-7; CDR3: CASSTASPSYEQYF; DNA: TGTGCCAGCAGTACGGCTAGTCCGAGCTACGAGCAGTACTTC
size: -; V: TRBV19; D: -; J: TRBJ1-1; CDR3: CASSIGKGNTEAFF; DNA: TGTGCCAGTAGTATCGGGAAGGGGAACACTGAAGCTTTCTTT
size: -; V: TRBV5-4; D: -; J: TRBJ2-1; CDR3: CASSPPGGFEYNEQFF; DNA: TGTGCCAGCAGCCCTCCTGGGGGATTTGAATACAATGAGCAGTTCTTC
size: -; V: TRBV2; D: -; J: TRBJ1-1; CDR3: CASSNQGFDEAFF; DNA: TGTGCCAGCTCTAATCAGGGGTTTGATGAAGCTTTCTTT
size: -; V: TRBV30; D: -; J: TRBJ1-2; CDR3: CAWSMTANGYTF; DNA: TGTGCCTGGAGTATGACGGCGAATGGCTACACCTTC
size: once; V: TRBV28; D: -; J: TRBJ2-5; CDR3: CASSLGGIIETQYF; DNA: TGTGCCAGCAGTTTAGGGGGGATTATAGAGACCCAGTACTTC
size: -; V: TRBV18; D: -; J: TRBJ2-5; CDR3: CASSSRARETQYF; DNA: TGTGCCAGCTCATCCAGGGCCCGGGAGACCCAGTACTTC
size: -; V: TRBV6-5; D: -; J: TRBJ2-7; CDR3: CASRIGVGETNEQYF; DNA: TGTGCCAGCAGGATCGGGGTTGGGGAGACCAACGAGCAGTACTTC
size: -; V: TRBV6-6; D: -; J: TRBJ1-2; CDR3: CASSYSTGGYGYTF; DNA: TGTGCCAGCAGTTACTCGACAGGAGGCTATGGCTACACCTTC
size: -; V: TRBV9; D: TRBD1; J: TRBJ1-1; CDR3: CASSEIPGGGSAFF; DNA: TGTGCCAGCAGCGAAATTCCGGGAGGGGGCTCAGCTTTCTTT
size: -; V: TRBV5-1; D: TRBD2; J: TRBJ2-1; CDR3: CASRGFLGLAGFYNEQFF; DNA: TGCGCCAGCAGAGGTTTTTTAGGACTAGCGGGCTTCTACAATGAGCAGTTCTTC
size: -; V: TRBV7-6; D: -; J: TRBJ1-1; CDR3: CASSLKTTAEAFF; DNA: TGTGCCAGCAGCTTAAAAACTACAGCAGAAGCTTTCTTT
size: -; V: TRBV12-3/TRBV12-4; D: -; J: TRBJ2-7; CDR3: CASSLFGGEQYF; DNA: TGTGCCAGCAGCCTCTTCGGGGGTGAGCAGTACTTC
size: -; V: TRBV15; D: -; J: TRBJ2-5; CDR3: CATSRVSRGGSQETQYF; DNA: TGTGCCACCAGCAGAGTGTCGCGGGGTGGGTCCCAAGAGACCCAGTACTTC
size: -; V: TRBV27; D: -; J: TRBJ2-7; CDR3: CATLYGNEQYF; DNA: TGTGCCACCCTGTACGGGAACGAGCAGTACTTC
size: once; V: TRBV10-3; D: -; J: TRBJ1-2; CDR3: CAISARVGDYGYTF; DNA: TGTGCCATCAGCGCCCGTGTGGGGGACTATGGCTACACCTTC
size: once; V: TRBV6-5; D: TRBD1; J: TRBJ1-1; CDR3: CASRAGQVFTEAFF; DNA: TGTGCCAGCAGGGCGGGACAGGTTTTCACTGAAGCTTTCTTT
size: -; V: TRBV18; D: TRBD2; J: TRBJ2-5; CDR3: CASSPELAGVRETQYF; DNA: TGTGCCAGCTCACCGGAGCTTGCGGGAGTAAGAGAGACCCAGTACTTC
size: -; V: TRBV7-9; D: TRBD1; J: TRBJ2-2; CDR3: CASIRGGSTPRYTGELFF; DNA: TGTGCCAGCATCCGAGGGGGCTCTACCCCAAGATACACCGGGGAGCTGTTTTTT
size: once; V: TRBV3-1/TRBV3-2; D: -; J: TRBJ2-3; CDR3: CASSPSRGSPSSTDTQYF; DNA: TGTGCCAGCAGCCCCTCCCGGGGGAGTCCCTCTAGCACAGATACGCAGTATTTT
size: few; V: TRBV2; D: -; J: TRBJ1-5; CDR3: CASSVGGASNQPQHF; DNA: TGTGCCAGCAGTGTAGGAGGGGCTAGCAATCAGCCCCAGCATTTT
size: once; V: TRBV19; D: -; J: TRBJ2-1; CDR3: CASSEQGAYNEQFF; DNA: TGTGCCAGTAGTGAGCAGGGTGCCTACAATGAGCAGTTCTTC
size: -; V: TRBV3-1/TRBV3-2; D: -; J: TRBJ2-7; CDR3: CASSHTPYEQYF; DNA: TGTGCCAGCAGCCACACTCCCTACGAGCAGTACTTC
size: -; V: TRBV28; D: -; J: TRBJ1-3; CDR3: CASRVGDIGNTIYF; DNA: TGTGCCAGCAGGGTTGGGGATATCGGAAACACCATATATTTT
size: -; V: TRBV5-1; D: -; J: TRBJ1-2; CDR3: CASSSTEGLSGYTF; DNA: TGCGCCAGCAGCTCGACGGAAGGGTTATCGGGCTACACCTTC
size: -; V: TRBV9; D: -; J: TRBJ2-7; CDR3: CASSASASPTYEQYF; DNA: TGTGCCAGCAGCGCTAGCGCAAGCCCGACCTACGAGCAGTACTTC
size: -; V: TRBV27; D: -; J: TRBJ2-7; CDR3: CASSWRGTDLSYEQYF; DNA: TGTGCCAGCAGTTGGCGCGGGACAGATCTCTCCTACGAGCAGTACTTC
size: -; V: TRBV6-2/TRBV6-3; D: -; J: TRBJ2-3; CDR3: CASSYAGIRGDTQYF; DNA: TGTGCCAGCAGTTACGCCGGGATAAGGGGAGATACGCAGTATTTT
size: -; V: TRBV25-1; D: -; J: TRBJ2-7; CDR3: CASSTRGSSYEQYF; DNA: TGTGCCAGCAGTACCCGGGGGTCCTCCTACGAGCAGTACTTC